Here is one T cell receptor beta chain with its context. The data are from a study of blood T cell repertoires in COVID-19. Sequenced by immunoSEQ multiplex PCR; TCRdb stores in-frame clones only, minus some. The sample shows fewer than 80,000 clones, roughly 88% of them seen only once. Germline CDR1 SNHLY, CDR2 FYNNEI. The CDR3 is made up of 14 amino acids. The V end lost 4 bases, the J end lost 5 bases, and 12 bases lay between the germline ends. The sequencing input was peripheral blood. The clonotype was recovered from a human donor in a cohort sampled during active COVID-19. The chain has TRBV2 and TRBJ2-1, with D tentatively TRBD2 (6 bases). The CDR3 reads CASSVAGRNNEQFF. DNA for the CDR3: TGTGCCAGCAGTGTGGCGGGGCGAAACAATGAGCAGTTCTTC.